This TCR beta chain was profiled in a study of response to subunit inactivated influenza vaccine. Points on this clonotype: Its cognate antigen is unknown.

Regarding the study as a whole: New T cells are recruited in small numbers by each seasonal influenza vaccination, according to the authors' suggestion.

This CDR3 contains 17 residues. The germline gives CDR1 MDHEN, CDR2 SYDVKM. J was trimmed by 7 bases and V by 2 bases; bases with no gene match: 10. TCRdb passed the RT-PCR reads through MiXCR, listing each CDR3 protein once. The sample has roughly 780,000 distinct CDR3 sequences, about a fifth seen once; the top ten hold roughly a tenth. The chain has TRBV28 and TRBJ2-2; 10 nucleotides match TRBD1. The sample was PBMCs from blood, taken 5 days after vaccination. This sequence originates from a man in his fifties or sixties who received an inactivated influenza vaccine. CDR3 protein: CASSLMYGQGVSGELFF. CDR3 coding DNA: TGTGCCAGCAGTTTAATGTATGGACAGGGGGTCAGCGGGGAGCTGTTTTTT.